This T cell receptor (beta chain) was recorded in a study of blood T cell repertoires in COVID-19. In the source study's methods: Reference gene primer amplification in the assay estimated nucleated cell counts. Sequenced by immunoSEQ multiplex PCR; TCRdb stores in-frame clones only, minus some. Clone size and the V and J calls come from that table; the DNA yielded D and trimming. Of tens of thousands of clones in the sample, roughly 80% were seen once. This CDR3 region has 15 residues. CDR1 and CDR2 (germline): SGHTA, FQGNSA. Trimming took 1 base from V and 5 from J; bases not matched to a gene: 5. The specimen sequenced was peripheral blood. This receptor was taken from a woman older than 75 with acute or convalescent COVID-19. The gene calls are TRBV7-2 and TRBJ1-2, with 9 bases lining up with TRBD1. The CDR3 region has the DNA TGTGCCAGCAGCTTAGGATCCGGGACAGGGTATGGCTACACCTTC. It specifies CASSLGSGTGYGYTF.